This T cell receptor (beta chain) originates from a study of cytomegalovirus exposure and HLA in healthy donors. Study observations and caveats: V segments that were indistinguishable, TRBV6-2 and TRBV6-3 among them, were omitted from analysis.

The PCR contained 60 Vbeta and 13 Jbeta primers. Clones were read by immunoSEQ multiplex PCR, and TCRdb kept only the in-frame ones, dropping some. The data contain 150,000 to 200,000 clones, approximately 85% of them seen just once; the ten biggest clones take up roughly 0.73%. This clone occurred once. Antigen: not known. This CDR3 is also generated by other DNA sequences in the sample. Germline V gene data show CDR1 as MNHEY and CDR2 as SMNVEV (reference sequence). The CDR3 consists of 17 residues. With V trimmed by 8 bases and J by 3 bases, 11 bases remained unmatched. This receptor was identified in a woman between 18 and 30 years old in good health and CMV-seronegative. Material for sequencing was PBMCs. This chain connects TRBV27 to TRBJ2-7; TRBD2 matches 15 bases. CDR3: CASLGLAGGPGFYEQYF. In DNA, the CDR3 is TGTGCCAGCCTTGGACTAGCGGGAGGGCCGGGTTTCTACGAGCAGTACTTC.